This TCR beta chain was recovered during a study of blood T cell repertoires in COVID-19. Study-level background: In each case, the material was cDNA or gDNA derived from T cells, B-cell-depleted T cells, or PBMCs.

Authors' analysis steps: Reference gene primers were amplified, and this amplification served to estimate nucleated cell counts. Here immunoSEQ multiplex PCR was the method, and the copy in TCRdb shows in-frame clones only, minus some. That table is the source of V, J and clone size, and D and trimming were worked out from the DNA. The sample comprises tens of thousands of clones, 85% to 90% of which are singletons, and over 45% rests with the top ten. This CDR3 is 15 amino acids long. Germline V gene data show CDR1 as PRHDT and CDR2 as FYEKMQ (reference sequence). J lost 2 bases, V lost 8 bases, and 8 bases had no gene match. This clone was counted between two and nine times.

The sample comprised peripheral blood. This sequence was found in a man aged 65-85 years with acute or convalescent COVID-19. The rearrangement uses TRBV13 and TRBJ2-3; TRBD2 matches 9 bases. DNA of the CDR3: TGTGCCAGCGGGGCCGGGACTAGCACCACAGATACGCAGTATTTT. It encodes CASGAGTSTTDTQYF.